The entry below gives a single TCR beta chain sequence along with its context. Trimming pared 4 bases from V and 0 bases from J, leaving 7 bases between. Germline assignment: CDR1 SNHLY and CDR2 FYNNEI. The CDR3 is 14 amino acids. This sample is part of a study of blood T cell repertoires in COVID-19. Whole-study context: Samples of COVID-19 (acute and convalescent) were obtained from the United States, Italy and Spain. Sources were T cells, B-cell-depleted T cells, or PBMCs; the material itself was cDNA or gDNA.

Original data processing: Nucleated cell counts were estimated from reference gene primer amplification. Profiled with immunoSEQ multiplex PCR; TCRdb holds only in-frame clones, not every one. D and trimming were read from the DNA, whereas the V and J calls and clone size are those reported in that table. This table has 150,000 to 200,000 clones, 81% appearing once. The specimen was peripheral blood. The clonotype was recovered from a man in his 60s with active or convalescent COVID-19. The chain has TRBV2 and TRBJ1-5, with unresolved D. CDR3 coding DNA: TGTGCCAGCAGTGCTGTATATAGCAATCAGCCCCAGCATTTT. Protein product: CASSAVYSNQPQHF.